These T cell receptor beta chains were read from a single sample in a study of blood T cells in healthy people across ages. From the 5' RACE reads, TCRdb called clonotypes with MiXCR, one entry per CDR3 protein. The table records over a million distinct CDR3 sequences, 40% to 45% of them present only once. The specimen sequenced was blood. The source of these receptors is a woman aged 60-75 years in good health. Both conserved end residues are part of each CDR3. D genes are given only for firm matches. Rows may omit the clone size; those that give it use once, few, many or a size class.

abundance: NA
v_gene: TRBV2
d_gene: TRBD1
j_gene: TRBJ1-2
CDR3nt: TGTGCCAGCAGTGGAGCTACAGGGGTTCCCTATGGCTACACCTTC
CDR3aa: CASSGATGVPYGYTF

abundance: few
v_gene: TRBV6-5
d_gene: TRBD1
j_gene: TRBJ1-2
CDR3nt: TGTGCCAGCAGTCCCGGACAGGGTCTGTATGGCTACACCTTC
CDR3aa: CASSPGQGLYGYTF

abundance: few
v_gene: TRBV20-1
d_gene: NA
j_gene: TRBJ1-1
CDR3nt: TGCAGTGCTAGCGCTGGGTTAGGGGCTTTCTTT
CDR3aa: CSASAGLGAFF

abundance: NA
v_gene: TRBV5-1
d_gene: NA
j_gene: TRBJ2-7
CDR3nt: TGCGCCAGCAGCTTGGCAGGGGCGGGGACCCACGAGCAGTACTTC
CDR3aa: CASSLAGAGTHEQYF

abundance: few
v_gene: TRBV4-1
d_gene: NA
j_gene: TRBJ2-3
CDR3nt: TGCGCCAGCAGCCAAGATCCGCCCGGGGCGGGAAAGGATACGCAGTATTTT
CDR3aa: CASSQDPPGAGKDTQYF

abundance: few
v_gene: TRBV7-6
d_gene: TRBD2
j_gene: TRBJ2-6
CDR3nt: TGTGCCAGCACCTACGGGGGGGACAACGTCCTGACTTTC
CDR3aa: CASTYGGDNVLTF

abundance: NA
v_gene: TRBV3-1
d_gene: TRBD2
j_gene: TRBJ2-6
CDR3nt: TGTGCCAGCAGCCGACTAGCGGGGCAAATCTCTGGGGCCAACGTCCTGACTTTC
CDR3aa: CASSRLAGQISGANVLTF

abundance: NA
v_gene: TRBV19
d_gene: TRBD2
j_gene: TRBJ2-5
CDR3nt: TGTGCCAGTAGTATAACTAGCGGGAGGTTTACGGATGAGCAGTACTTC
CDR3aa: CASSITSGRFTDEQYF

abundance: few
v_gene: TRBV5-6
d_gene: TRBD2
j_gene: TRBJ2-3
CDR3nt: TGTGCCAGCGGCGGACTAGCGGGAGATCCAGATACGCAGTATTTT
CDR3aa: CASGGLAGDPDTQYF

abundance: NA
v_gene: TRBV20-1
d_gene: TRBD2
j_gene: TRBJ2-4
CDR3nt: TGCAGTGCTAGGGGACTAGCGGGAGTATCGGCCAAAAACATTCAGTACTTC
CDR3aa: CSARGLAGVSAKNIQYF

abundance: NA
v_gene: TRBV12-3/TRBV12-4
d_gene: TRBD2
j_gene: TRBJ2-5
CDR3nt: TGTGCCAGCAGTCTGCTTCAGGGTAGCGGGACGCAGTACTTC
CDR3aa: CASSLLQGSGTQYF

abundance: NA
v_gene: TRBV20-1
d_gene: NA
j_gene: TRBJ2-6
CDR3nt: TGCAGTGCTAGAGATCTCGGGCAGACCCGAGGTGGGGCCAACGTCCTGACTTTC
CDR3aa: CSARDLGQTRGGANVLTF

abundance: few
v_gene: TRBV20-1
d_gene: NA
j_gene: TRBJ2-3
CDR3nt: TGCAGTGCTAGTCATGGGGGCTCGGAAACAGATACGCAGTATTTT
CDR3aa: CSASHGGSETDTQYF

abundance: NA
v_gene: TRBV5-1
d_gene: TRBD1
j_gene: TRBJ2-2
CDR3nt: TGCGCCAGCAGCTTTAGGGACAGTTACACCGGGGAGCTGTTTTTT
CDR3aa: CASSFRDSYTGELFF

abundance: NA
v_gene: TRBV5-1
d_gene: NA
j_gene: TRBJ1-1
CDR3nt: TGCGCCAGCAGCAATGGGGGGACGAACACTGAAGCTTTCTTT
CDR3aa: CASSNGGTNTEAFF

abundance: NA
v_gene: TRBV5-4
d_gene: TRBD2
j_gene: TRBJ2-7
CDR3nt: TGTGCCAGCAGCTTGGATCCCGGACTAGCGGGAGGGGCCTACGAGCAGTACTTC
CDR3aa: CASSLDPGLAGGAYEQYF

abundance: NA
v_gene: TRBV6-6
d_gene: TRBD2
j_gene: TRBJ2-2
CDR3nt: TGTGCCAGCAGTTATGGGACTAGCGGGACTGCGGGCGGGGAGCTGTTTTTT
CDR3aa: CASSYGTSGTAGGELFF

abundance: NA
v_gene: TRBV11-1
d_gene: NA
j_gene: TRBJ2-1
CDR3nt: TGTGCCAGCAGCGGCTACTCCTCCTACGAGCAGTTCTTC
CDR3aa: CASSGYSSYEQFF

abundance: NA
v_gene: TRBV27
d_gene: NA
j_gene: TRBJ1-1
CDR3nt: TGTGCCAGCAGTGGACAGAGTTATACTGAAGCTTTCTTT
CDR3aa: CASSGQSYTEAFF

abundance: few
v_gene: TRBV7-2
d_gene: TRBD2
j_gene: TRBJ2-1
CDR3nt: TGTGCCAGCAGCTTAGCTCTAGCGGGAACCTACAATGAGCAGTTCTTC
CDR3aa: CASSLALAGTYNEQFF

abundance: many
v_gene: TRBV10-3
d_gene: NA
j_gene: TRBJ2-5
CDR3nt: TGTGCCATCAGTCCATCCCAGCAAGAGACCCAGTACTTC
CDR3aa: CAISPSQQETQYF

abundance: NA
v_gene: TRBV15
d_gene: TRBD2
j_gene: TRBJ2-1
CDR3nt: TGTGCCACCAGAGACACGGGGACTAGCGTATACAATGAGCAGTTCTTC
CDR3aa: CATRDTGTSVYNEQFF

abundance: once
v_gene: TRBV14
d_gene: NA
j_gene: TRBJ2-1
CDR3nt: TGTGCCAGCAGTCTAGCTCATGAGCAGTTCTTC
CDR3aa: CASSLAHEQFF

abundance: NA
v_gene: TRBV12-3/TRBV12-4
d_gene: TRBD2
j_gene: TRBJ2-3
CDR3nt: TGTGCCAGCAGTCGTCGACTAGCGGGAGCAGCAGATACGCAGTATTTT
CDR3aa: CASSRRLAGAADTQYF

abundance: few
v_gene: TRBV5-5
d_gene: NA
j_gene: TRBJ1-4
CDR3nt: TGTGCCAGCAGCCCGGCCTGGCCGCCGGGTGAAAAACTGTTTTTT
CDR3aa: CASSPAWPPGEKLFF

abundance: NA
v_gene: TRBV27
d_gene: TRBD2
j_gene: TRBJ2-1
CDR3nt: TGTGCCAGCAGTTGGACCCTAGCGGTTTCTAATGAGCAGTTCTTC
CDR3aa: CASSWTLAVSNEQFF

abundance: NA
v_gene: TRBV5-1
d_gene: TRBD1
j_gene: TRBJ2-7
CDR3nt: TGCGCCAGCAGCCACAGGGGTGGACTCTACGAGCAGTACTTC
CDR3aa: CASSHRGGLYEQYF

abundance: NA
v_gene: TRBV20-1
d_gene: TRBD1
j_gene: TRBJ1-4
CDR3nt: TGCAGTGCTAGTCCCCGGGACAGGGGGTCGAAGTTCCTCAGTGAAAAACTGTTTTTT
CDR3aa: CSASPRDRGSKFLSEKLFF

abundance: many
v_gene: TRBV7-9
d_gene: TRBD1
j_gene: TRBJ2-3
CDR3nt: TGTGCCAGCAGCTTCGGACAGGAAGGAACAGATACGCAGTATTTT
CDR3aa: CASSFGQEGTDTQYF

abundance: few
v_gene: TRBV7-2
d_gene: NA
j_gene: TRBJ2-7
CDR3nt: TGTGCCAGCAGCATTAACAGCCCCTACGAGCAGTACTTC
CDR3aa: CASSINSPYEQYF

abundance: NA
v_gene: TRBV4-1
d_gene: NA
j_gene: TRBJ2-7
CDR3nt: TGCGCCAGCAGCGCGGCAGGGAGGTTCGACGAGCAGTACTTC
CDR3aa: CASSAAGRFDEQYF

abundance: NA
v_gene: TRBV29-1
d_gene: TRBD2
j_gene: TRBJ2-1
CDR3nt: TGCAGCGTTGAACCGGGACTAGTAAACAATGAGCAGTTCTTC
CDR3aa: CSVEPGLVNNEQFF

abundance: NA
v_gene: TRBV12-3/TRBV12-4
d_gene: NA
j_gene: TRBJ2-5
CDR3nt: TGTGCCAGCAGTTCCGGGACCGGGGTAAGGGAGACCCAGTACTTC
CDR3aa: CASSSGTGVRETQYF

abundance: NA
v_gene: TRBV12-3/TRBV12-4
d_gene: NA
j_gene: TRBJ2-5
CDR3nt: TGTGCCAGCAGGTCCGGGATGACCCAGTACTTC
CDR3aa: CASRSGMTQYF

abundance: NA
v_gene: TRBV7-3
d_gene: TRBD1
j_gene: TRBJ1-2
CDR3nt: TGTGCCAGCAGCTTCCAGACAGGGTTCGACTACACCTTC
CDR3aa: CASSFQTGFDYTF

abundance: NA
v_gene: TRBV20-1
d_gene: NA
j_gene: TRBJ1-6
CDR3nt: TGCAGTGCTAGGAGGCAGGCCCTCAATTCACCCCTCCACTTT
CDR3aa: CSARRQALNSPLHF

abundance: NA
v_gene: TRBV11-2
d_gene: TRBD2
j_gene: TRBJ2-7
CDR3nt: TGTGCCAGCAGCTTAGAGGGCAAGATGGGGGTACGGACTAGCGGGAGGGCCTACGAGCAGTACTTC
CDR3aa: CASSLEGKMGVRTSGRAYEQYF